Listed below are T cell receptor beta chains from one sample, sequenced in a study of blood T cell repertoires in COVID-19. Measured with immunoSEQ multiplex PCR; TCRdb has only the in-frame clones, and not every one. The sample yields roughly 55,000 clones, 70% to 80% seen once. The source material was peripheral blood. Receptors originate from a human donor in a cohort sampled during active COVID-19. Each CDR3 is given with its conserved first and last residue. Fields, in order: V gene, J gene, D gene, clone size, CDR3 protein, CDR3 DNA. D genes are given only for firm matches. Size values are once, few and many counts, or a class for expanded clones, and some rows have none.

>TRBV27|TRBJ2-7|TRBD2|-
CASSFSGTSGSYEQYF
TGTGCCAGCAGTTTCTCCGGGACTAGCGGCTCCTACGAGCAGTACTTC
>TRBV3-1/TRBV3-2|TRBJ1-1|-|-
CASSQAGRRLDSPEAFF
TGTGCCAGCAGCCAAGCTGGAAGGAGGCTGGATTCGCCTGAAGCTTTCTTT
>TRBV10-1|TRBJ2-5|TRBD2|-
CASSESLGEGQETQYF
TGCGCCAGCAGTGAGTCGTTGGGGGAGGGTCAAGAGACCCAGTACTTC
>TRBV27|TRBJ1-6|-|-
CATGQNSYNSPLHF
TGTGCCACCGGACAAAACTCCTATAATTCACCCCTCCACTTT
>TRBV7-2|TRBJ2-1|-|-
CASSSSSAHNEQFF
TGTGCCAGCAGCTCCTCTAGCGCCCACAATGAGCAGTTCTTC
>TRBV6-2/TRBV6-3|TRBJ2-3|-|few
CASSQIQATDTQYF
TGTGCCAGCAGCCAAATCCAGGCCACAGATACGCAGTATTTT
>TRBV5-1|TRBJ2-1|-|-
CASSLALSSYNEQFF
TGCGCCAGCAGCTTGGCCCTGAGCTCCTACAATGAGCAGTTCTTC
>TRBV6-7|TRBJ1-5|-|-
CASSFLRRGNQPQHF
TGTGCCAGCAGTTTTTTACGTCGGGGAAATCAGCCCCAGCATTTT
>TRBV4-1|TRBJ2-1|TRBD2|-
CASSQFSSGRGGLGNEQFF
TGCGCCAGCAGCCAATTTTCTAGCGGGAGAGGAGGGTTGGGGAATGAGCAGTTCTTC
>TRBV5-4|TRBJ2-1|TRBD2|once
CASSSKRTSGRNNEQFF
TGTGCCAGCAGCTCAAAACGGACTAGCGGGCGAAACAATGAGCAGTTCTTC
>TRBV6-2/TRBV6-3|TRBJ2-1|TRBD1|-
CASSYQGAYNEQFF
TGTGCCAGCAGTTACCAGGGGGCCTACAATGAGCAGTTCTTC
>TRBV28|TRBJ1-2|TRBD1|-
CASSLGTGYYGYTF
TGTGCCAGCAGTTTGGGGACAGGGTACTATGGCTACACCTTC
>TRBV19|TRBJ2-3|-|-
CASRDSPTDTQYF
TGTGCCAGTAGGGACTCCCCCACAGATACGCAGTATTTT
>TRBV2|TRBJ2-7|-|-
CASSRGSRDEQYF
TGTGCCAGCAGCCGGGGGAGTAGGGACGAGCAGTACTTC
>TRBV28|TRBJ2-4|-|few
CASSLLLSLAKNIQYF
TGTGCCAGCAGTTTATTACTGAGTCTAGCCAAAAACATTCAGTACTTC
>TRBV7-3|TRBJ1-1|-|-
CASSVSREVNTEAFF
TGTGCCAGCAGCGTCTCCAGGGAGGTGAACACTGAAGCTTTCTTT
>TRBV19|TRBJ1-2|TRBD1|-
CASSSSPDRGYDGYTF
TGTGCCAGTAGCTCCTCGCCCGACAGGGGGTATGATGGCTACACCTTC
>TRBV19|TRBJ2-1|TRBD2|-
CASSTEAGGYSYNEQFF
TGTGCCAGTAGTACGGAAGCGGGAGGTTACTCCTACAATGAGCAGTTCTTC
>TRBV29-1|TRBJ2-2|-|medium-sized
CSVDPSGTGELFF
TGCAGCGTTGATCCCTCAGGCACCGGGGAGCTGTTTTTT
>TRBV7-9|TRBJ2-2|TRBD2|-
CASSLVGLAVNTGELFF
TGTGCCAGCAGCTTAGTAGGACTAGCGGTGAACACCGGGGAGCTGTTTTTT
>TRBV5-1|TRBJ2-3|TRBD2|few
CASSLGSGRADTQYF
TGCGCCAGCAGCTTAGGTAGCGGGAGGGCAGATACGCAGTATTTT
>TRBV5-6|TRBJ1-6|-|-
CASSYGRGYSPLHF
TGTGCCAGCAGCTACGGCAGGGGTTACTCACCCCTCCACTTT
>TRBV5-1|TRBJ1-1|TRBD1|-
CASSRTGNTEAFF
TGCGCCAGCAGCCGGACAGGGAACACTGAAGCTTTCTTT
>TRBV15|TRBJ1-5|TRBD1|once
CATSTRWTGGNQPQHF
TGTGCCACCAGCACAAGGTGGACAGGGGGCAATCAGCCCCAGCATTTT
>TRBV28|TRBJ1-5|-|few
CASKLRARGNQPQHF
-
>TRBV5-4|TRBJ2-1|-|-
CASSLDGRAEQFF
TGTGCCAGCAGCTTGGATGGGCGGGCGGAGCAGTTCTTC
>TRBV7-3|TRBJ2-3|-|-
CASSSPRGGDTQYF
TGTGCCAGCAGCTCCCCCCGAGGTGGAGATACGCAGTATTTT
>TRBV10-2|TRBJ2-1|TRBD1|-
CASSEPLIGVGDRGNNEQFF
TGCGCCAGCAGTGAGCCCTTAATAGGAGTCGGGGACAGGGGTAACAATGAGCAGTTCTTC
>TRBV25-1|TRBJ2-7|TRBD1|-
CASSDHRGDYEQYF
TGTGCCAGCAGTGACCACAGGGGGGACTACGAGCAGTACTTC
>TRBV18|TRBJ2-5|-|-
CASSATGMETQYF
TGTGCCAGCTCAGCTACAGGGATGGAGACCCAGTACTTC
>TRBV27|TRBJ2-1|TRBD1|-
CASRRAGQGMNEQFF
TGTGCCAGCAGGCGGGCGGGACAGGGAATGAATGAGCAGTTCTTC
>TRBV5-1|TRBJ2-3|TRBD2|-
CASSPVKTSTTDTQYF
TGCGCCAGCAGCCCCGTAAAGACTAGCACCACAGATACGCAGTATTTT
>TRBV4-3|TRBJ2-1|TRBD2|-
CASSQEKTSGRNEQFF
TGCGCCAGCAGCCAAGAAAAGACTAGCGGGCGCAATGAGCAGTTCTTC
>TRBV6-5|TRBJ1-5|TRBD1|-
CASRGGTGDQPQHF
TGTGCCAGCAGAGGGGGGACAGGGGATCAGCCCCAGCATTTT
>TRBV24-1|TRBJ2-1|-|-
CATSDSALGRDNEQFF
TGTGCCACCAGTGATTCGGCCCTAGGGAGAGACAATGAGCAGTTCTTC
>TRBV7-8|TRBJ2-1|-|-
CASSRDLLSYNEQFF
TGTGCCAGCAGCCGAGACTTGCTCTCCTACAATGAGCAGTTCTTC
>TRBV19|TRBJ2-2|TRBD2|-
CASSIGGSTGELFF
TGTGCCAGTAGTATCGGGGGGAGCACCGGGGAGCTGTTTTTT
>TRBV11-2|TRBJ1-6|-|-
CASSFFLGANSPLHF
TGTGCCAGCAGCTTTTTTCTAGGAGCTAATTCACCCCTCCACTTT
>TRBV3-1/TRBV3-2|TRBJ2-1|TRBD2|-
CASSPGLAGVEQFF
TGTGCCAGCAGCCCCGGACTAGCGGGAGTTGAGCAGTTCTTC
>TRBV3-1/TRBV3-2|TRBJ2-3|TRBD2|-
CASSQGTLGLAGGQSDTQYF
TGTGCCAGCAGCCAAGGGACTCTTGGACTAGCGGGAGGCCAGTCAGATACGCAGTATTTT
>TRBV28|TRBJ1-1|-|-
CASSPLTIMNTEAFF
TGTGCCAGCAGTCCCTTGACAATTATGAACACTGAAGCTTTCTTT
>TRBV30|TRBJ2-3|-|few
CAWTGFTDTQYF
TGTGCCTGGACCGGGTTCACAGATACGCAGTATTTT
>TRBV2|TRBJ2-7|TRBD1|-
CASRRTGGYEQYF
TGTGCCAGCAGGAGGACAGGGGGATACGAGCAGTACTTC
>TRBV15|TRBJ1-4|TRBD1|-
CATSRNRGTNEKLFF
TGTGCCACCAGCAGGAACAGGGGTACTAATGAAAAACTGTTTTTT
>TRBV5-6|TRBJ2-7|TRBD1|-
CASSATGQIVSGEQYF
TGTGCCAGCAGCGCAACGGGACAGATAGTATCGGGGGAGCAGTACTTC